This T cell receptor (beta chain) was retrieved from a study of T cells expressing NK-cell markers. Reanalyzing the 5' RACE reads, TCRdb keeps one entry per CDR3 protein, without DNA. The sample data list some 440,000 distinct CDR3 sequences. This CDR3 has 15 residues. Looked up from germline, CDR1 is DFQATT and CDR2 is SNEGSKA (reference sequence). Sequenced: blood T cells: a sorted CD56 or NKG2C T cell subset, CD4+ or CD8+ T cells, or bulk PBMC T cells (not recorded which). This sequence joins TRBV20-1 and TRBJ2-3. This clonotype originated in a woman aged 45 to 65 in good health. The CDR3 here is CSASDPSTSTDTQYF.